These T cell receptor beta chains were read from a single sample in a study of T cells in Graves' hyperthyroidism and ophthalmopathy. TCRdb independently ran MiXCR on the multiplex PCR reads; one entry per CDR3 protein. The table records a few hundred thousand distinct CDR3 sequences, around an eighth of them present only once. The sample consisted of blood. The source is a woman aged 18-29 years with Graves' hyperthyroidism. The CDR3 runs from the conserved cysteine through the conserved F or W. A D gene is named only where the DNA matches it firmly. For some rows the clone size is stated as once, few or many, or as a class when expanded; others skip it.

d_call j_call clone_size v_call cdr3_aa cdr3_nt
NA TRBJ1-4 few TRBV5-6 CASSLSGPTQMFF TGTGCCAGCAGCTTATCCGGGCCCACTCAAATGTTTTTT
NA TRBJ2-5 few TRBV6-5 CASSYRAEETQYF TGTGCCAGCAGTTACCGGGCAGAAGAGACCCAGTACTTC
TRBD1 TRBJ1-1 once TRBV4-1 CASTPDEDRGGTEAFF TGCGCCAGCACACCGGACGAAGACAGGGGGGGCACTGAAGCTTTCTTT
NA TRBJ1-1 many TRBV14 CATSILDTYTEAFF TGTGCCACCTCTATTCTGGACACCTACACTGAAGCTTTCTTT
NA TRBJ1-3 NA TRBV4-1 CASSQDPRDGNTIYF TGCGCCAGCAGCCAAGATCCCAGGGATGGAAACACCATATATTTT
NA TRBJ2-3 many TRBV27 CASTHITGSDTQYF TGTGCCAGCACTCATATAACAGGATCAGATACGCAGTATTTT
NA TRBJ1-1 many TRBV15 CATSRATGNTEAFF TGTGCCACCAGCAGAGCGACAGGGAACACTGAAGCTTTCTTT
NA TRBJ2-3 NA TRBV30 CAWSVQGWVKDTQYF TGTGCCTGGAGTGTACAGGGTTGGGTAAAAGATACGCAGTATTTT
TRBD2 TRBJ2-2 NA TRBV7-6 CASSFGLAGANTGELFF TGTGCCAGCAGCTTCGGACTAGCGGGAGCGAACACCGGGGAGCTGTTTTTT
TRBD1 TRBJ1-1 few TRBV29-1 CSVDRGQGHYTEAFF TGCAGCGTCGACAGGGGACAGGGGCATTACACTGAAGCTTTCTTT
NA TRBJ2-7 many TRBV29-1 CSVGSAEQYF TGCAGCGTTGGTAGCGCCGAGCAGTACTTC
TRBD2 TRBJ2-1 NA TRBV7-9 CASILAGGNNEQFF TGTGCCAGCATCCTAGCGGGAGGGAACAATGAGCAGTTCTTC
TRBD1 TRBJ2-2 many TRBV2 CASSWDRDTGELFF TGTGCCAGCAGCTGGGACAGGGACACCGGGGAGCTGTTTTTT
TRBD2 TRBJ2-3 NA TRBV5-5 CASSWGSGSADTQYF TGTGCCAGCAGTTGGGGGAGCGGGAGCGCAGATACGCAGTATTTT